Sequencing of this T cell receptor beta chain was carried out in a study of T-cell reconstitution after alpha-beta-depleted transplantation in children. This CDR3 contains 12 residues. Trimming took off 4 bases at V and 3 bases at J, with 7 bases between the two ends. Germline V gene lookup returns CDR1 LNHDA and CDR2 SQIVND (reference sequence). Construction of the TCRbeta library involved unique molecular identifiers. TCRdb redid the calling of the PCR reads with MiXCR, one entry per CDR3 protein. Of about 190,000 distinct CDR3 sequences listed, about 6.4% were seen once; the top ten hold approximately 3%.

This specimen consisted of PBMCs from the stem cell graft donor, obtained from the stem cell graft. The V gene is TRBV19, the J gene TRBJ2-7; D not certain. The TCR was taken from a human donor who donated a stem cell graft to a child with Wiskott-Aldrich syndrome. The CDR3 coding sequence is TGTGCCAGTAGTAACACAGACTACGAGCAGTACTTC. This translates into CASSNTDYEQYF.